These T cell receptor beta chains were read from a single sample in a study of cytomegalovirus exposure and HLA in healthy donors. Some clones are missing from TCRdb's copy, which holds only in-frame ones; the method was immunoSEQ multiplex PCR. The data show 150,000 to 200,000 clones, roughly 80% seen once. The sequencing input was PBMCs. These receptors all come from a girl aged 10 to 17 in good health and CMV-seropositive. The CDR3 runs from the conserved cysteine through the conserved F or W. The order of the fields is D gene, J gene, clone size, V gene, CDR3 DNA, CDR3 protein. The D gene is left open where the match is weak. Only some rows state a clone size, as once, few, many or a class for expanded clones.

d_gene: TRBD2
j_gene: TRBJ2-5
abundance: -
v_gene: TRBV10-3
CDR3nt: TGTGCCATCAAACTTACTAGCGGGAGAGGGGAGACCCAGTACTTC
CDR3aa: CAIKLTSGRGETQYF

d_gene: TRBD2
j_gene: TRBJ2-3
abundance: -
v_gene: TRBV30
CDR3nt: TGTGCCTGGAGCGGACTAGCGGGGGACACAGATACGCAGTATTTT
CDR3aa: CAWSGLAGDTDTQYF

d_gene: -
j_gene: TRBJ2-5
abundance: -
v_gene: TRBV7-6
CDR3nt: TGTGCCAGCCGCCAGGGGGGGACCCAGTACTTC
CDR3aa: CASRQGGTQYF

d_gene: -
j_gene: TRBJ1-1
abundance: -
v_gene: TRBV5-1
CDR3nt: TGCGCCAGCGGCATACAGGGGAACACTGAAGCTTTCTTT
CDR3aa: CASGIQGNTEAFF

d_gene: TRBD1
j_gene: TRBJ1-2
abundance: once
v_gene: TRBV4-3
CDR3nt: TGCGCCAGCAGCCCTGACGGGACAGTGGGCTATGGCTACACCTTC
CDR3aa: CASSPDGTVGYGYTF

d_gene: TRBD1
j_gene: TRBJ2-5
abundance: -
v_gene: TRBV28
CDR3nt: TGTGCCAGCAGCGACCGGACAGGCCAAGAGACCCAGTACTTC
CDR3aa: CASSDRTGQETQYF

d_gene: -
j_gene: TRBJ2-5
abundance: -
v_gene: TRBV29-1
CDR3nt: TGCAGCACCAATGCAGGGGGGAGTGGGGAGACCCAGTACTTC
CDR3aa: CSTNAGGSGETQYF

d_gene: TRBD2
j_gene: TRBJ2-3
abundance: -
v_gene: TRBV27
CDR3nt: TGTGCCAGCAGTTCCTACCCCTCTAGCGGGGGCACAGATACGCAGTATTTT
CDR3aa: CASSSYPSSGGTDTQYF

d_gene: -
j_gene: TRBJ1-2
abundance: -
v_gene: TRBV15
CDR3nt: TGTGCCACCAGCAGAGCGGGGGGAAGAGACTATGGCTACACCTTC
CDR3aa: CATSRAGGRDYGYTF

d_gene: -
j_gene: TRBJ2-7
abundance: -
v_gene: TRBV5-3
CDR3nt: TGTGCCAGAAGCTTGGGGCGGGAAAGGGGTTACGAGCAGTACTTC
CDR3aa: CARSLGRERGYEQYF

d_gene: -
j_gene: TRBJ1-2
abundance: -
v_gene: TRBV29-1
CDR3nt: TGCAGCGTTTTTCTGGGGAGCCACACCTTC
CDR3aa: CSVFLGSHTF

d_gene: -
j_gene: TRBJ2-2
abundance: -
v_gene: TRBV5-4
CDR3nt: TGTGCCAGCAGTTCTCCTCGTACAGGGAACACCGGGGAGCTGTTTTTT
CDR3aa: CASSSPRTGNTGELFF

d_gene: TRBD1
j_gene: TRBJ2-7
abundance: -
v_gene: TRBV28
CDR3nt: TGTGCCACCGACAGGGATACGTACGAGCAGTACTTC
CDR3aa: CATDRDTYEQYF

d_gene: TRBD2
j_gene: TRBJ2-2
abundance: few
v_gene: TRBV5-6
CDR3nt: TGTGCCAGCAGCTTTTTTAGCGGGAGTTCGAGGACCGGGGAGCTGTTTTTT
CDR3aa: CASSFFSGSSRTGELFF

d_gene: TRBD1
j_gene: TRBJ1-1
abundance: -
v_gene: TRBV28
CDR3nt: TGTGCCAGCAGCCCTCCCCAGGGGGACACTGAAGCTTTCTTT
CDR3aa: CASSPPQGDTEAFF

d_gene: TRBD1
j_gene: TRBJ1-1
abundance: -
v_gene: TRBV28
CDR3nt: TGTGCCAGCAGTTTAGTGGAGACAGGGCGCACTGAAGCTTTCTTT
CDR3aa: CASSLVETGRTEAFF

d_gene: -
j_gene: TRBJ2-1
abundance: -
v_gene: TRBV28
CDR3nt: TGTGCCAGCGGGCCTATAATGACACTTCTCTTGGTCAATGAGCAGTTCTTC
CDR3aa: CASGPIMTLLLVNEQFF

d_gene: -
j_gene: TRBJ2-1
abundance: few
v_gene: TRBV9
CDR3nt: TGTGCCAGCAGCGTAGATCCAGGTTGGAACAATGAGCAGTTCTTC
CDR3aa: CASSVDPGWNNEQFF

d_gene: TRBD1
j_gene: TRBJ2-1
abundance: -
v_gene: TRBV11-3
CDR3nt: TGTGCCAGCAGCGACAGGGACGGTATAGGTGAGCAGTTCTTC
CDR3aa: CASSDRDGIGEQFF

d_gene: -
j_gene: TRBJ1-4
abundance: -
v_gene: TRBV4-3
CDR3nt: TGCGCCAGCAGCCAAGGGGCAGGGAATGCGGAAAAACTGTTTTTT
CDR3aa: CASSQGAGNAEKLFF

d_gene: -
j_gene: TRBJ2-7
abundance: -
v_gene: TRBV11-2
CDR3nt: TGTGCCAGCAGCTCAGGGTCCTACGAGCAGTACTTC
CDR3aa: CASSSGSYEQYF

d_gene: -
j_gene: TRBJ1-1
abundance: -
v_gene: TRBV30
CDR3nt: TGTGCCTGGACTCATCAGGTGAACACTGAAGCTTTCTTT
CDR3aa: CAWTHQVNTEAFF

d_gene: TRBD2
j_gene: TRBJ2-1
abundance: -
v_gene: TRBV29-1
CDR3nt: TGCAGCGTGGGGGAGGGCTTAGCGGGGCCCGACAATGAGCAGTTCTTC
CDR3aa: CSVGEGLAGPDNEQFF

d_gene: TRBD1
j_gene: TRBJ1-5
abundance: -
v_gene: TRBV7-9
CDR3nt: TGTTCCAGCAGCTTGGGAACCAACCTTGGGACAGGGGTGCAGCCCCAGCATTTT
CDR3aa: CSSSLGTNLGTGVQPQHF

d_gene: TRBD2
j_gene: TRBJ2-5
abundance: -
v_gene: TRBV5-4
CDR3nt: TGTGCCAGCAGCCCAACCGGGAGGGAGACCCAGTACTTC
CDR3aa: CASSPTGRETQYF

d_gene: -
j_gene: TRBJ2-5
abundance: -
v_gene: TRBV6-5
CDR3nt: TGTGCCAGCAGATCCCAGGGGGGATACCAAGAGACCCAGTACTTC
CDR3aa: CASRSQGGYQETQYF

d_gene: -
j_gene: TRBJ1-5
abundance: -
v_gene: TRBV10-3
CDR3nt: TGTGCCATCAGTGAGTCGGCAGGCCTCATTGGCAATCAGCCCCAGCATTTT
CDR3aa: CAISESAGLIGNQPQHF

d_gene: TRBD1
j_gene: TRBJ1-2
abundance: -
v_gene: TRBV30
CDR3nt: TGTGCCTGGAGTCCAACAGGGGGCGATGGCTACACCTTC
CDR3aa: CAWSPTGGDGYTF

d_gene: TRBD2
j_gene: TRBJ2-5
abundance: -
v_gene: TRBV7-7
CDR3nt: TGTGCTAGCAGCGGGGCCCAAGAGACCCAGTACTTC
CDR3aa: CASSGAQETQYF

d_gene: -
j_gene: TRBJ1-3
abundance: -
v_gene: TRBV30
CDR3nt: TGTGCCTATCTCGGAAACACCATATATTTT
CDR3aa: CAYLGNTIYF

d_gene: -
j_gene: TRBJ2-1
abundance: -
v_gene: TRBV13
CDR3nt: TGTGCCAGCAGCCCCGGGGGCGGGCGGGGGCCTGGAGAGCAGTTCTTC
CDR3aa: CASSPGGGRGPGEQFF

d_gene: -
j_gene: TRBJ1-1
abundance: -
v_gene: TRBV12-2
CDR3nt: TGTGCAAGTCGCTTAGAGCCTCCAGGGGTCTCCATGAACACTGAAGCTTTCTTT
CDR3aa: CASRLEPPGVSMNTEAFF

d_gene: TRBD1
j_gene: TRBJ2-1
abundance: -
v_gene: TRBV6-5
CDR3nt: TGTGCCAGCAGCCCGGGACAGGGAGCCAATGAGCAGTTCTTC
CDR3aa: CASSPGQGANEQFF

d_gene: TRBD1
j_gene: TRBJ1-2
abundance: -
v_gene: TRBV5-3
CDR3nt: TGTGCCAGAAGCCCCATGAAGACAGGGCACTATGGCTACACCTTC
CDR3aa: CARSPMKTGHYGYTF

d_gene: -
j_gene: TRBJ1-1
abundance: -
v_gene: TRBV10-3
CDR3nt: TGTACCATCAGTGAGGGTCAAGGGAGAGCCACTGAAGCTTTCTTT
CDR3aa: CTISEGQGRATEAFF

d_gene: -
j_gene: TRBJ1-1
abundance: -
v_gene: TRBV5-1
CDR3nt: TGCGCCAGCAGCAGTGCTCCAGGGATCAACACTGAAGCTTTCTTT
CDR3aa: CASSSAPGINTEAFF

d_gene: -
j_gene: TRBJ1-2
abundance: few
v_gene: TRBV28
CDR3nt: TGTGCCAGCAGTTTGTTGGACAGCTATGGCTACACCTTC
CDR3aa: CASSLLDSYGYTF

d_gene: TRBD2
j_gene: TRBJ2-7
abundance: -
v_gene: TRBV27
CDR3nt: TGTGCCAGCAGTTTGGGGCCGGGAGGGTACGAGCAGTACTTC
CDR3aa: CASSLGPGGYEQYF

d_gene: -
j_gene: TRBJ2-1
abundance: -
v_gene: TRBV27
CDR3nt: TGTGCCAGCAGCTCCGGGACACGCTCCTACAATGAGCAGTTCTTC
CDR3aa: CASSSGTRSYNEQFF

d_gene: TRBD1
j_gene: TRBJ2-2
abundance: -
v_gene: TRBV2
CDR3nt: TGTGCCAGCAAAGACAGGGCGAACACCGGGGAGCTGTTTTTT
CDR3aa: CASKDRANTGELFF

d_gene: -
j_gene: TRBJ2-5
abundance: -
v_gene: TRBV27
CDR3nt: TGTGCCAGCAGTTTATCGGTCGGGGAGACCCAGTACTTC
CDR3aa: CASSLSVGETQYF

d_gene: TRBD2
j_gene: TRBJ2-7
abundance: -
v_gene: TRBV2
CDR3nt: TGTGCCAGCAGCCACAAAGCGGGAGGGCCCTCGTACGAGCAGTACTTC
CDR3aa: CASSHKAGGPSYEQYF

d_gene: TRBD1
j_gene: TRBJ1-5
abundance: -
v_gene: TRBV11-2
CDR3nt: TGTGCCAGCAGCCCCGGACGGAGGGGGCTCAATCAGCCCCAGCATTTT
CDR3aa: CASSPGRRGLNQPQHF

d_gene: -
j_gene: TRBJ1-2
abundance: -
v_gene: TRBV2
CDR3nt: TGTGCCAGCAGTGACGTGTCAGCTAACTATGGCTACACCTTC
CDR3aa: CASSDVSANYGYTF

d_gene: -
j_gene: TRBJ1-1
abundance: once
v_gene: TRBV5-6
CDR3nt: TGTGCCAGCAGCTTACCGGAGACAAGCGGGGCTTTCTTT
CDR3aa: CASSLPETSGAFF

d_gene: -
j_gene: TRBJ2-5
abundance: -
v_gene: TRBV30
CDR3nt: TGTGCCTGGAGGCAGGGGTACGAGACCCAGTACTTC
CDR3aa: CAWRQGYETQYF

d_gene: TRBD2
j_gene: TRBJ2-3
abundance: -
v_gene: TRBV30
CDR3nt: TGTGCCTGGAGTGTTTGGGCGGGAGTAGATACGCAGTATTTT
CDR3aa: CAWSVWAGVDTQYF

d_gene: -
j_gene: TRBJ1-1
abundance: -
v_gene: TRBV27
CDR3nt: TGTGCCAGCAGTTTTGCGGGTAGCACTGAAGCTTTCTTT
CDR3aa: CASSFAGSTEAFF

d_gene: -
j_gene: TRBJ2-5
abundance: -
v_gene: TRBV30
CDR3nt: TGTGCCTGGAGTGTCTTGGGTTTCGGGGAGACCCAGTACTTC
CDR3aa: CAWSVLGFGETQYF

d_gene: -
j_gene: TRBJ1-1
abundance: -
v_gene: TRBV5-1
CDR3nt: TGCGCCAGCAGCCATGGGACAACCACTGAAGCTTTCTTT
CDR3aa: CASSHGTTTEAFF

d_gene: -
j_gene: TRBJ1-1
abundance: few
v_gene: TRBV10-2
CDR3nt: TGCGCCAGCAGTGATCGGGGGGACACTGAAGCTTTCTTT
CDR3aa: CASSDRGDTEAFF

d_gene: TRBD2
j_gene: TRBJ2-1
abundance: -
v_gene: TRBV6-5
CDR3nt: TGTGCCAGCAGTTACTCAAGCGGGAACAATGAGCAGTTCTTC
CDR3aa: CASSYSSGNNEQFF

d_gene: TRBD1
j_gene: TRBJ1-6
abundance: once
v_gene: TRBV6-1
CDR3nt: TGTGCCAGTACGTCACAGGGGGCCTCCGATTCACCCCTCCACTTT
CDR3aa: CASTSQGASDSPLHF

d_gene: -
j_gene: TRBJ2-5
abundance: -
v_gene: TRBV28
CDR3nt: TGTGCCAGCAGAACTAGCATCGGCGAGACCCAGTACTTC
CDR3aa: CASRTSIGETQYF

d_gene: -
j_gene: TRBJ2-4
abundance: -
v_gene: TRBV27
CDR3nt: TGTGCCAGCATGGAGGTTGGAGACATTCAGTACTTC
CDR3aa: CASMEVGDIQYF

d_gene: -
j_gene: TRBJ2-7
abundance: -
v_gene: TRBV10-3
CDR3nt: TGTGCCATCAGTGACGGGGGGCCACCTGGGTACGAGCAGTACTTC
CDR3aa: CAISDGGPPGYEQYF

d_gene: -
j_gene: TRBJ1-1
abundance: -
v_gene: TRBV7-2
CDR3nt: TGTGCCAGCAGCTTAGACAGGGATACTGAAGCTTTCTTT
CDR3aa: CASSLDRDTEAFF

d_gene: -
j_gene: TRBJ1-2
abundance: -
v_gene: TRBV10-3
CDR3nt: TGTGCCATCAGTGAGTCCGCCGAGCGGAGCTACACCTTC
CDR3aa: CAISESAERSYTF

d_gene: TRBD1
j_gene: TRBJ2-2
abundance: -
v_gene: TRBV6-4
CDR3nt: TGTGCCAGCAGTGACCCGACTGGGGGACAGGCGTCACTAAGAGGCACCGGGGAGCTGTTTTTT
CDR3aa: CASSDPTGGQASLRGTGELFF